This T cell receptor (beta chain) was retrieved from a study of shared clonotypes between healthy human individuals. CDR1 is SGHTA and CDR2 is FQGNSA in the germline V gene. The CDR3 is 14 amino acids. The germline V and J ends were trimmed by 2 bases and 6 bases, with 14 bases remaining between them. The method was immunoSEQ multiplex PCR; TCRdb's version includes in-frame clones alone and lacks a portion of them. The table lists 2 million to 2.5 million clones, just over 90% of them singletons. The sequenced sample was naive CD4+ T cells from PBMCs. The subset denotes: CD45RA+ positively selected. V usage is TRBV7-2 and J usage is TRBJ2-7, with D perhaps TRBD1 (5 bases). This receptor was identified in a man between 18 and 29 years old in good health. Some clones in this sample may be carry-over from other donors' samples. CDR3 DNA sequence: TGTGCCAGCAGCTTAAGGGGTAGGCTAGGCGAGCAGTACTTC. Its translation: CASSLRGRLGEQYF.